This TCR beta chain was retrieved from a study of T-cell reconstitution after alpha-beta-depleted transplantation in children. Library preparation (for TCRbeta) was performed with unique molecular identifiers. MiXCR, applied by TCRdb to the PCR reads, yields one record per CDR3 protein. The sample lists about 500,000 distinct CDR3 sequences, 32% occurring once. The CDR3 loop spans 14 amino acids. The trim removed 2 bases at V and 7 bases at J, leaving 7 bases unmatched. CDR1 LGHNA and CDR2 YNFKEQ come from the germline V gene. This clonotype was observed a few times. The chain employs TRBV4-2 and TRBJ2-7; TRBD2 matches 8 bases. Source: PBMCs from the stem cell graft donor, taken from the stem cell graft. This clonotype was sampled from a human donor who donated a stem cell graft to a child with aplastic anemia. The CDR3 nucleotides read TGTGCCAGCAGCCAACTCGGACTAGCTCAAGAGCAGTACTTC. This codes for CASSQLGLAQEQYF.